This T cell receptor (beta chain) was captured by sequencing in a study of T cell repertoires in cytomegalovirus infection. At the level of the study: Public TCR beta signature analysis indicated the presence of both CMV infection and matching HLA type. The study, taken as a whole, reports: Dominating the ex vivo response were TCR beta clonotypes that were CMV-specific and HLA-C-restricted. Totalled public TCR beta family frequency picked out people who carried CMV plus the relevant HLA.

Remarks on this clonotype: Its antigen is not known.

MiXCR, applied by TCRdb to the reads, yields one record per CDR3 protein. In the table there are just over 300,000 distinct CDR3 sequences, 17% of which are singletons. The CDR3 length is 15 residues. CDR1 and CDR2 from the germline V gene are SEHNR and FQNEAQ (reference sequence). The V and J ends lost 1 base and 0 bases respectively, with 9 bases between them. The receptor was isolated from a human donor in good health (CMV status not recorded). Some clones in this sample may be carry-over from other donors' samples. Sequences were obtained from PBMCs. This chain connects TRBV7-9 to TRBJ1-1; unclear D gene. DNA for the CDR3: TGTGCCAGCAGCTTAGGGGTTTCCATGAACACTGAAGCTTTCTTT. Its protein product is CASSLGVSMNTEAFF.